This T cell receptor beta chain appears in the sequencing data of a study of spatial heterogeneity in lung cancer. For the study at large: Follow-up PBMC specimens underwent sequencing when available; their median timing was about 2 years after resection.

MiXCR was run by TCRdb on the 5' RACE reads, yielding one entry per CDR3 protein. Here the sample spans some 120,000 distinct CDR3 sequences, less than 15% being singletons. This clonotype appeared a few times. Time point here: blood at routine non-recurrence follow-up after resection. Whole RNA came from tumor, nontumor lung or frozen PBMC and was sequenced without being sorted. The CDR3 extends over 10 amino acids. The V call is TRBV21-1, the J call TRBJ2-3; the DNA was not compared with TRBD1, the D call given in the table. TRBV21-1 represents a pseudogene. This receptor was obtained from a male donor with early-stage non-small cell lung cancer. Sequencing was performed on PBMCs, taken at follow-up. CDR3 coding DNA: TGTGAAGCAAGGGACGATACGCAGTATTTT. Protein: CEARDDTQYF.